A single sample is the source of the 26 T cell receptor beta chains below, sequenced in a study of cytomegalovirus exposure and HLA in healthy donors. The primer mix had 60 Vbeta and 13 Jbeta primers. TCRdb's copy holds only in-frame clones and misses some; the assay was immunoSEQ multiplex PCR. Its listing shows around 200,000 clones. Specimen: PBMCs. These receptors were obtained from a girl aged 2 to 10 in good health and CMV-seropositive.

The DNA of the CDR3 is TGTGCCAGCAGTTTACAGGGTGAATCCTACGAGCAGTACTTC. Protein sequence: CASSLQGESYEQYF. This chain connects TRBV2 to TRBJ2-7; weak D call: TRBD1 (6 bases). Germline lookup yields CDR1 SNHLY and CDR2 FYNNEI. The CDR3 totals 14 residues. The ends were cut back, 5 bases at V and 1 base at J, with 12 bases in the middle.

Points on this clone: One end of the junction is discordant with germline, which a read error may explain. The chain carries TRBV7-8 and TRBJ2-2; TRBD1 is a possible D gene (5 bases). Germline CDR1 reads SGHVS; CDR2 reads FQNEAQ. The CDR3 consists of 13 residues. Written as DNA, the CDR3 is TGTGCCAGCACCTTAAGGGGCACCGGGGAGCTGTTTTTT. Its protein is CASTLRGTGELFF.

J is TRBJ2-7 and V is TRBV19, with TRBD2 as a possible D gene (5 bases). Trimming stripped 5 bases from V and 0 bases from J, with 14 bases between. The V gene's germline CDR1 is LNHDA and CDR2 SQIVND (reference sequence). The CDR3 is made up of 15 amino acids. In DNA, the CDR3 is TGTGCCAGTAGTTCACCGGGGAGCAGCTCCTACGAGCAGTACTTC. Amino acids: CASSSPGSSSYEQYF.

J is TRBJ2-7 and V is TRBV5-6; 11 bases map to TRBD2. Trimming removed 4 bases from V and 3 bases from J; junction bases left unmatched: 15. Germline values: CDR1 SGHDT, CDR2 YYEEEE. The CDR3 length is 18 residues. The CDR3 here is CASSPSGTSGPRGYEQYF. The CDR3 bases are TGTGCCAGCAGCCCTTCGGGGACTAGCGGCCCCAGGGGCTACGAGCAGTACTTC.

The rearrangement uses TRBV19 and TRBJ2-1, with 10 nucleotides matching TRBD2. V was pared by 4 bases and J by 10 bases, with 4 bases of the junction left unmatched. From germline, CDR1 is LNHDA and CDR2 SQIVND (reference sequence). The CDR3 length is 13 residues. CDR3 DNA sequence: TGTGCCAGTAGTACTAGCGGGAGAGGCGAGCAGTTCTTC. This translates into CASSTSGRGEQFF. Complete variable domain (other parts from reference TRBV19 and TRBJ2-1): DGGITQSPKYLFRKEGQNVTLSCEQNLNHDAMYWYRQDPGQGLRLIYYSQIVNDFQKGDIAEGYSVSREKKESFPLTVTSAQKNPTAFYLCASSTSGRGEQFFGPGTRLTVL.

The J gene is TRBJ1-6, the V gene TRBV28; no firm D call. The V and J ends lost 9 bases and 11 bases respectively, with 17 bases between them. Germline V CDR1 and CDR2: MDHEN, SYDVKM. The CDR3 is 13 residues long. The CDR3 loop reads CASHGEGSTPLHF. CDR3 coding DNA: TGTGCCAGTCACGGCGAGGGCTCTACACCCCTCCACTTT.

The rearrangement uses TRBV28 and TRBJ1-1; tentatively, D is TRBD1 (6 bases). The CDR3 is 13 amino acids. Germline CDR1 is MDHEN and CDR2 is SYDVKM. The V gene lost 8 bases and the J gene lost 3 bases, with 13 bases spanning the gap. The CDR3 is CASALQGDTEAFF. The CDR3 bases are TGTGCCAGCGCGCTACAGGGCGACACTGAAGCTTTCTTT.

This sequence joins TRBV5-4 and TRBJ1-2; the match to TRBD1 covers 7 bases. Germline CDR1 SGHNT, CDR2 YYREEE (reference sequence). This CDR3 contains 14 residues. V dropped 3 bases and J dropped 5; count of bases not matched to a gene: 7. The CDR3 DNA reads as TGTGCCAGCAGCTCGGGACAGTTAAAATATGGCTACACCTTC. Translating gives CASSSGQLKYGYTF.

V and J are TRBV7-9 and TRBJ2-5; 12 bases align to TRBD2. The CDR3 is 15 amino acids. Germline lookup yields CDR1 SEHNR and CDR2 FQNEAQ (reference sequence). J lost 5 bases, V lost 4 bases, and 5 bases had no gene match. CDR3 loop: CASSSGTSGRETQYF. CDR3 bases: TGTGCCAGCAGCTCCGGGACTAGCGGGCGGGAGACCCAGTACTTC.

As for this clone: One junction end does not reproduce the germline sequence, and a read error may be involved. This rearrangement joins TRBV10-3 to TRBJ2-1, with no clear D. The CDR3 contains 11 residues. The V gene's germline CDR1 is ENHRY and CDR2 SYGVKD. This chain's CDR3 is CASSQYNEQFF. Written as DNA, the CDR3 is TGTGCCAGCAGTCAGTACAATGAGCAGTTCTTC.

The J gene is TRBJ2-1, the V gene TRBV6-6, with 7 bases aligning to TRBD2. The V segment lost 6 bases and the J segment 8 bases; nucleotides outside the gene matches: 4. The CDR3 covers 12 residues. Germline V gene data show CDR1 as MNHNY and CDR2 as SVGAGI (reference sequence). The CDR3 DNA sequence: TGTGCCAGCAGACTCGCGGGGGATGAGCAGTTCTTC. Amino acids: CASRLAGDEQFF.

The chain carries TRBV19 and TRBJ1-5; D call uncertain. Per the germline V gene, CDR1 is LNHDA and CDR2 is SQIVND (reference sequence). Trimming shortened V by 6 bases and J by 9 bases, and 15 bases separated the two germline ends. The CDR3 sequence is 13 residues long. This CDR3 is CASRYGGGAPQHF. CDR3 bases: TGTGCCAGTAGATACGGTGGTGGAGCGCCCCAGCATTTT.

The chain carries TRBV5-1 and TRBJ1-1, with 11 bases fitting TRBD1. Germline CDR1 reads SGHRS; CDR2 reads YFSETQ. The CDR3 has 14 residues. After removal of 5 bases from V and 4 bases from J, the junction contained 4 bases not matched to a gene. As DNA, the CDR3 is TGCGCCAGCAGAAAGGGGACAGGGGGCACTGAAGCTTTCTTT. Its translation: CASRKGTGGTEAFF. Full variable domain (outside the CDR3, taken from reference TRBV5-1 and TRBJ1-1): KAGVTQTPRYLIKTRGQQVTLSCSPISGHRSVSWYQQTPGQGLQFLFEYFSETQRNKGNFPGRFSGRQFSNSRSEMNVSTLELGDSALYLCASRKGTGGTEAFFGQGTRLTVV.

In regard to this clone: This CDR3 is also generated by other DNA sequences in the sample. The genes are TRBV2 and TRBJ2-7; the D is unclear. This CDR3 comprises 12 residues. Trimming removed 7 bases from V and 3 bases from J, with 10 bases in between. Per germline, CDR1 SNHLY and CDR2 FYNNEI. CDR3 sequence: CASTPAGYEQYF. CDR3 nucleotides: TGTGCCAGCACCCCCGCAGGCTACGAGCAGTACTTC.

The rearrangement links TRBV27 to TRBJ2-7; the match to TRBD2 covers 13 bases. CDR1 MNHEY and CDR2 SMNVEV come from the germline V gene (reference sequence). The CDR3 extends over 16 amino acids. J gave up 3 bases and V 3 bases, and 5 bases lay outside the gene matches. The CDR3 loop is CASSLRLAGGIYEQYF. CDR3 bases: TGTGCCAGCAGTTTGCGACTAGCGGGAGGTATCTACGAGCAGTACTTC.

The rearrangement uses TRBV4-2 and TRBJ1-2; D is possibly TRBD1 (5 bases). CDR3 length: 14 residues. Germline CDR1 reads LGHNA; CDR2 reads YNFKEQ. Trimming took off 1 base at V and 2 bases at J, with 8 bases between the two ends. This CDR3 reads CASSQGGGNYGYTF. In DNA form, the CDR3 reads TGTGCCAGCAGCCAAGGCGGGGGGAACTATGGCTACACCTTC.

The chain recombines TRBV7-2 with TRBJ1-5; a weak D match, TRBD1 (6 bases). CDR3 length equals 15 residues. Trimming pared 3 bases from V and 4 bases from J, leaving 13 bases between. Germline CDR1 and CDR2: SGHTA and FQGNSA. DNA of the CDR3: TGTGCCAGCAGCTTGAACGACAGGACAAATCAGCCCCAGCATTTT. Amino acids: CASSLNDRTNQPQHF.

The chain is built from TRBV28 and TRBJ1-1; no clear D. Germline V CDR1 and CDR2: MDHEN, SYDVKM. This CDR3 is built from 13 residues. The V end was cut by 6 bases, the J end by 5 bases, with 13 bases between. CDR3 sequence reads: CASSPRGRTEAFF. DNA of the CDR3: TGTGCCAGCAGCCCAAGAGGGAGGACTGAAGCTTTCTTT.

The chain carries TRBV28 and TRBJ1-2; TRBD1 aligns across 10 bases. Germline assignment: CDR1 MDHEN and CDR2 SYDVKM. The CDR3 runs 13 residues. Germline trimming cut 10 bases from V and 4 bases from J; bases unmatched to any gene: 6. This CDR3 reads CATRGTGAYGYTF. Here the CDR3 DNA reads TGTGCCACCAGGGGGACAGGGGCCTATGGCTACACCTTC.

The chain recombines TRBV28 with TRBJ1-1; 7 bases fit TRBD1. CDR3 length equals 15 residues. V dropped 5 bases and J dropped 3; count of bases not matched to a gene: 9. Germline CDR1 MDHEN, CDR2 SYDVKM. Here the CDR3 reads CASSILRGQYTEAFF. The CDR3 DNA follows: TGTGCCAGCAGTATTCTTCGGGGACAGTACACTGAAGCTTTCTTT.

The chain links TRBV30 to TRBJ2-5, with 10 bases matching TRBD1. Germline CDR1 and CDR2: GTSNPN and SVGIG (reference sequence). The CDR3 totals 14 residues. The V gene end was trimmed by 2 bases and the J gene end by 5 bases; junction bases not matched to a gene: 5. CDR3 DNA sequence: TGTGCCTGGAGTCGACAGGGGGCGCTTGAGACCCAGTACTTC. It specifies CAWSRQGALETQYF.

The rearrangement links TRBV5-1 to TRBJ2-5, with a tentative D call TRBD1 (5 bases). V was shortened by 1 base and J by 5 bases, with 12 bases between the two germline ends. From germline, CDR1 is SGHRS and CDR2 YFSETQ. This CDR3 has 14 amino acids. The CDR3 DNA reads as TGCGCCAGCAGCTTGAACAGGAAATTGGAGACCCAGTACTTC. It is translated as CASSLNRKLETQYF.

A remark on this clone: An end of the junction does not agree with germline; a read error may underlie this. V gene TRBV29-1 combines with J gene TRBJ1-2; D is perhaps TRBD1 (5 bases). CDR1 is SQVTM and CDR2 is ANQGSEA in the germline V gene. There are 11 residues in the CDR3. The CDR3 bases are TGCAGCGTCAGCGACAGCCTTCCTACTGCCTTC. Translated: CSVSDSLPTAF.

V is TRBV6-6 and J is TRBJ2-7, with TRBD1 matching over 7 bases. Trimming removed 5 bases from V and 3 bases from J; junction bases left unmatched: 7. The V gene's germline CDR1 is MNHNY and CDR2 SVGAGI (reference sequence). The CDR3 is 14 residues long. The CDR3 spells CASSGDRDDYEQYF. The CDR3 DNA reads as TGTGCCAGCAGTGGAGACAGGGACGACTACGAGCAGTACTTC.

The CDR3 DNA follows: TGTGCCAGCTCACCAATCGAGAATCAGCCCCAGCATTTT. Its protein is CASSPIENQPQHF. The rearrangement joins TRBV18 to TRBJ1-5; D gene ambiguous. The V gene's germline CDR1 is KGHSH and CDR2 LQKENI. Trimming took 2 bases from V and 4 from J, leaving 6 bases between them. This CDR3 spans 13 amino acids. Full variable domain (rest looked up from reference TRBV18 and TRBJ1-5): NAGVMQNPRHLVRRRGQEARLRCSPMKGHSHVYWYRQLPEEGLKFMVYLQKENIIDESGMPKERFSAEFPKEGPSILRIQQVVRGDSAAYFCASSPIENQPQHFGDGTRLSIL.

The genes are TRBV30 and TRBJ1-1; no clear D. This CDR3 has 11 residues. CDR1 is GTSNPN and CDR2 is SVGIG in the germline V gene (reference sequence). The V end lost 1 base, the J end lost 7 bases, and 7 bases lay between the germline ends. The CDR3 nucleotides are TGTGCCTGGAGTGGGCTCCGTGAAGCTTTCTTT. Its translation is CAWSGLREAFF.